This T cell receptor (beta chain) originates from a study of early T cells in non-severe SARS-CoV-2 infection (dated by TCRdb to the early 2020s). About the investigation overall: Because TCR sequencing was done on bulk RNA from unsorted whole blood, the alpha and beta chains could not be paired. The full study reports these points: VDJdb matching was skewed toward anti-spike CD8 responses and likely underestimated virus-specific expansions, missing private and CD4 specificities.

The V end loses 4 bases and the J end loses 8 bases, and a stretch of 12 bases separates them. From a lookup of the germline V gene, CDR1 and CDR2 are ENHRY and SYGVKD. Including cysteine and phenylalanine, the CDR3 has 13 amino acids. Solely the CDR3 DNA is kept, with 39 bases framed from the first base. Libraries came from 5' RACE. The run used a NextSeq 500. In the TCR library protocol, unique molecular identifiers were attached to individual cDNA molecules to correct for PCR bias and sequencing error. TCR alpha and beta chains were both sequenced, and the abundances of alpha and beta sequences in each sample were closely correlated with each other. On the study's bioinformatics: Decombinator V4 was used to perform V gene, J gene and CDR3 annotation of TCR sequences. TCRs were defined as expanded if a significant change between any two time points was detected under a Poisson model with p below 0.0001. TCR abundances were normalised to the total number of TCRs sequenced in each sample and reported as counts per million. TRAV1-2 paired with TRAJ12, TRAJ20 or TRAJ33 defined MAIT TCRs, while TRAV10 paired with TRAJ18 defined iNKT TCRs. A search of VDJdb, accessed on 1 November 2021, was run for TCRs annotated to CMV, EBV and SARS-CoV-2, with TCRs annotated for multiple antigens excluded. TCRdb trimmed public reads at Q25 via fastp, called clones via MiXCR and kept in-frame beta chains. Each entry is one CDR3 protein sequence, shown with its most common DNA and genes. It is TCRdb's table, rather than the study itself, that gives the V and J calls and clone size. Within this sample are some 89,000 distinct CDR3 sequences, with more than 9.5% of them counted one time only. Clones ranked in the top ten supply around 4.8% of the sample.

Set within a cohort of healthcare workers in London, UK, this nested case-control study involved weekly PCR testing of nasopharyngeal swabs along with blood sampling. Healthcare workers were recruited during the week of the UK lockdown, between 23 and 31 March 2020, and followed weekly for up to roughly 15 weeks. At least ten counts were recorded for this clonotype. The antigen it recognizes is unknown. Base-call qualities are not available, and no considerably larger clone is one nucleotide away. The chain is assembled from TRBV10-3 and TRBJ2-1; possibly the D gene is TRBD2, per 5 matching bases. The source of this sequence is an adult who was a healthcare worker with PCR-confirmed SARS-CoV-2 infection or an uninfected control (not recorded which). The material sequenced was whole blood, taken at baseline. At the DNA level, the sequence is TGTGCCATCAGTGGAGGGCTTAAGGATGAGCAGTTCTTC. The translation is CAISGGLKDEQFF.